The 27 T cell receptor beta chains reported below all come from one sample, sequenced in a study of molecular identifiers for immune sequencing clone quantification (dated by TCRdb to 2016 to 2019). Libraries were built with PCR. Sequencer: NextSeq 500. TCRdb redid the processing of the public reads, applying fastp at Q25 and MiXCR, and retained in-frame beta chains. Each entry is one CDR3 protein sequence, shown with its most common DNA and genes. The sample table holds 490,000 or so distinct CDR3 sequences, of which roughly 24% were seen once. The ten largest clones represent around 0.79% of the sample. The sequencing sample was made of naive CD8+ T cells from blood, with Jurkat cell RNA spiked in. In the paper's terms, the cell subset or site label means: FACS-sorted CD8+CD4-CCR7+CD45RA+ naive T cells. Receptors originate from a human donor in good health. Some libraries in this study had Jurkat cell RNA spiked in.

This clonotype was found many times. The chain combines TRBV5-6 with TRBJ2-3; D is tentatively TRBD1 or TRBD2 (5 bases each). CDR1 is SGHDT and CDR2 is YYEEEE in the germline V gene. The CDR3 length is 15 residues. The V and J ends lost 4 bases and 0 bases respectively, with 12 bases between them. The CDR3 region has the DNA TGTGCCAGCAGCGAACAGGACTTGAGCACAGATACGCAGTATTTT. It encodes CASSEQDLSTDTQYF.

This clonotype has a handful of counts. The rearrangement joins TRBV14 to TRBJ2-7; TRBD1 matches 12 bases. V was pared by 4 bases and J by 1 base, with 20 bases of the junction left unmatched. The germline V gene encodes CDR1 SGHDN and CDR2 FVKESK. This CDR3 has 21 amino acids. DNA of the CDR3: TGTGCCAGCAGCCGGGACCGGGACAGGGGGCGTGGAGCGGACTTTTCCTACGAGCAGTACTTC. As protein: CASSRDRDRGRGADFSYEQYF.

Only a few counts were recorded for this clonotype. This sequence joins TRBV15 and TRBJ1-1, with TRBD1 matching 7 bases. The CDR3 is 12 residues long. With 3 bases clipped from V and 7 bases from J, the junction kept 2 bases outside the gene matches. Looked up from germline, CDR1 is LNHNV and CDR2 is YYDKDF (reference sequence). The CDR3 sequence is CATSSRTGEAFF. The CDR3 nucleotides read TGTGCCACCAGCAGCAGGACAGGTGAAGCTTTCTTT.

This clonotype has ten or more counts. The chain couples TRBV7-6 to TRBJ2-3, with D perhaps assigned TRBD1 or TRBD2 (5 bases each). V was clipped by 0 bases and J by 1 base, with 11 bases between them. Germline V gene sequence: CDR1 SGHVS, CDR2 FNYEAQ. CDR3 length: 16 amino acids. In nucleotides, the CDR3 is TGTGCCAGCAGCTTAGCGGCTCAGGGACGCACAGATACGCAGTATTTT. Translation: CASSLAAQGRTDTQYF.

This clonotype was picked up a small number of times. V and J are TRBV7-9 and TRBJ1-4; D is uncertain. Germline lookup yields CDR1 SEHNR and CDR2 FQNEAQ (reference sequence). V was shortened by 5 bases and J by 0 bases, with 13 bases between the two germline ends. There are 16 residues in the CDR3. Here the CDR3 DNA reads TGTGCCAGCAGCGCCCGGACGGCAGCAACTAATGAAAAACTGTTTTTT. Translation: CASSARTAATNEKLFF.

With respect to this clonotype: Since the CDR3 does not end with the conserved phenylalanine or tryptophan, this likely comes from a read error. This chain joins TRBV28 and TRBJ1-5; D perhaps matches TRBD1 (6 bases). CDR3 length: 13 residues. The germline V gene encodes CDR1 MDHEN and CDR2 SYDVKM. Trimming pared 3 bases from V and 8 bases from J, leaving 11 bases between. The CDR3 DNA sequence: TGTGCCAGCAGTTTTGGGGGGGCTAAGCCCCAGCATTTA. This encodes CASSFGGAKPQHL.

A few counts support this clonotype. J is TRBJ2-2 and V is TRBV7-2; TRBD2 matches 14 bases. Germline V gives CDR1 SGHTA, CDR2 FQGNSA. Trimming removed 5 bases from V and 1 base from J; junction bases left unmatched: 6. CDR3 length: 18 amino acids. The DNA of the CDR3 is TGTGCCAGCAGCCCCCGACTAGCGGGGGGGCTGAACACCGGGGAGCTGTTTTTT. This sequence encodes CASSPRLAGGLNTGELFF.

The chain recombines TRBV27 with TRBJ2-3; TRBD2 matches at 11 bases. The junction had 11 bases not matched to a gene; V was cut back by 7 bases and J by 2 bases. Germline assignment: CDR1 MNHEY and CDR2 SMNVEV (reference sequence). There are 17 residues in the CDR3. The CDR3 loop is CASTFIGTSGATDTQYF. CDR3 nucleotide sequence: TGTGCCAGCACATTTATAGGGACTAGCGGCGCCACAGATACGCAGTATTTT.

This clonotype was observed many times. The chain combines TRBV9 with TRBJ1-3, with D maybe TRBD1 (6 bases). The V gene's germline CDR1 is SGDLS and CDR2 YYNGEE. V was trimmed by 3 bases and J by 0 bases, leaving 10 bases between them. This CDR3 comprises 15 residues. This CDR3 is CASSGGQSSGNTIYF. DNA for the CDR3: TGTGCCAGCAGCGGAGGACAGAGCTCTGGAAACACCATATATTTT.

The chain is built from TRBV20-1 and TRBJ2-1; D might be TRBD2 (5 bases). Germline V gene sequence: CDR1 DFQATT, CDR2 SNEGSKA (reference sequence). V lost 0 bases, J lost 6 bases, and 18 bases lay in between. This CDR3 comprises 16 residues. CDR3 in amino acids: CSARDNPASTSNEQFF. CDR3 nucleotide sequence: TGCAGTGCTAGAGATAATCCGGCTAGCACTTCCAATGAGCAGTTCTTC.

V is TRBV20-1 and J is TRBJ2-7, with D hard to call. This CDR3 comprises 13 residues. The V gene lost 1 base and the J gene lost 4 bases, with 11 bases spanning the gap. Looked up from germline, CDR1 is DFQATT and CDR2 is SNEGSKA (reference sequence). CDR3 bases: TGCAGTGCTAGAGCCCCGTTGGCTTACGAGCAGTACTTC. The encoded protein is CSARAPLAYEQYF.

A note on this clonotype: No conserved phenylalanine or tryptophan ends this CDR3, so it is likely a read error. CDR3 sequence (DNA): TGCGCCAGCAGCCAAGGGGAGCCCCTGGGGGTACAAGAGACCCAGTACCTC. Translated, it gives CASSQGEPLGVQETQYL. This sequence joins TRBV4-3 and TRBJ2-5; tentatively, D is TRBD1 or TRBD2 (5 bases each). Trimming left V 1 base short and J 2 bases short, with 17 bases between. This CDR3 contains 17 residues. The V gene's germline CDR1 is LGHNA and CDR2 YSLEER.

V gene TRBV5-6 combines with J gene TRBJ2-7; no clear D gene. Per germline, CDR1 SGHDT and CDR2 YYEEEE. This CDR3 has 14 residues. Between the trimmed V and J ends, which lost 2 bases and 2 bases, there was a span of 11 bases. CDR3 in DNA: TGTGCCAGCAGCTTTGAAGACAACCCCTACGAGCAGTACTTC. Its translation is CASSFEDNPYEQYF.

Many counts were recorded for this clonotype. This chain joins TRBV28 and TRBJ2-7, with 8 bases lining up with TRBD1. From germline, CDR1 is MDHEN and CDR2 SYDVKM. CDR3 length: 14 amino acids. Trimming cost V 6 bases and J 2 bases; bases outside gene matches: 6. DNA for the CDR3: TGTGCCAGCAGCTCGAGACAGGGGACCTACGAGCAGTACTTC. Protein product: CASSSRQGTYEQYF.

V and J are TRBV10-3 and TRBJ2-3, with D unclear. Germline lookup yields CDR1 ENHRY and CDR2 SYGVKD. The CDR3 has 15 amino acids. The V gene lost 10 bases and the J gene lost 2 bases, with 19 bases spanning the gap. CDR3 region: CASVRRTTSTDTQYF. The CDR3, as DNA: TGTGCCAGTGTACGGCGGACGACCTCCACAGATACGCAGTATTTT.

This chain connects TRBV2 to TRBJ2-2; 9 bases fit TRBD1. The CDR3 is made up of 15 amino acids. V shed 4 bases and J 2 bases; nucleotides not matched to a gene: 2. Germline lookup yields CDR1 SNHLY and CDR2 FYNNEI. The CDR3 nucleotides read TGTGCCAGCAGTGGGACAGGGGTAAACACCGGGGAGCTGTTTTTT. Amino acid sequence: CASSGTGVNTGELFF.

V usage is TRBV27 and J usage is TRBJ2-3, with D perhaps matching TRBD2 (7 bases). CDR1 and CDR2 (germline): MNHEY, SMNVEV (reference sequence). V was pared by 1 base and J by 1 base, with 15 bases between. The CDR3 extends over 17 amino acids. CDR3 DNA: TGTGCCAGCAGTTTATTGAGGGGGGGCGCCGGCACAGATACGCAGTATTTT. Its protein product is CASSLLRGGAGTDTQYF.

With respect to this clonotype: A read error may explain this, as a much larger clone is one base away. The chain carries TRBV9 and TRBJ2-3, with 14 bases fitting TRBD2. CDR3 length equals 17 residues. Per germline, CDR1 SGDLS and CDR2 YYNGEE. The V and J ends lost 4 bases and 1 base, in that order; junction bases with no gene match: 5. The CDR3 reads CASSRGLAGAGTDTQYF. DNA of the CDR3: TGTGCCAGCAGCAGGGGACTAGCGGGGGCGGGCACAGATACGCAGTATTTT. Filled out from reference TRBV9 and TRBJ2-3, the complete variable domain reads DSGVTQTPKHLITATGQRVTLRCSPRSGDLSVYWYQQSLDQGLQFLIQYYNGEERAKGNILERFSAQQFPDLHSELNLSSLELGDSALYFCASSRGLAGAGTDTQYFGPGTRLTVL.

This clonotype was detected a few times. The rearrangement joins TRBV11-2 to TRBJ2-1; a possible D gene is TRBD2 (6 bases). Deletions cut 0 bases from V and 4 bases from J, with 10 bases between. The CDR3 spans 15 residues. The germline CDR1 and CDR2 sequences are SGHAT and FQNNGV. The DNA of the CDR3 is TGTGCCAGCAGCTTAGATTGGGACTGGTACAATGAGCAGTTCTTC. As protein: CASSLDWDWYNEQFF.

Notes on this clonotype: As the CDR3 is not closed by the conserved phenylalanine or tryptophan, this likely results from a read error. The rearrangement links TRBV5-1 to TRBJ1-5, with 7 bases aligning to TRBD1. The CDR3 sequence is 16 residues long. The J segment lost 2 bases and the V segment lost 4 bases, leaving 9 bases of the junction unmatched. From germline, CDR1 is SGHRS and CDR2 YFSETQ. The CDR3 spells CASSTDREVGNQPQHS. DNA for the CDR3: TGCGCCAGCAGCACCGACAGGGAGGTTGGCAATCAGCCCCAGCATTCT.

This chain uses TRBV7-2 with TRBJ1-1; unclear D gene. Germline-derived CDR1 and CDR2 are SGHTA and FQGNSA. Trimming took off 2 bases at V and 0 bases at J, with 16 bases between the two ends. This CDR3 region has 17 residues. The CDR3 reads CASSLLGSGVMNTEAFF. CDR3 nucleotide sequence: TGTGCCAGCAGCTTACTCGGTTCTGGGGTAATGAACACTGAAGCTTTCTTT.

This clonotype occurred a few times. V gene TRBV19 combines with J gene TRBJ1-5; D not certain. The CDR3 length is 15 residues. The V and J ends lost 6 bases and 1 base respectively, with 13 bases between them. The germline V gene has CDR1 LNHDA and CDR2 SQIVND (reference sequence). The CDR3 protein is CASSLGTVSNQPQHF. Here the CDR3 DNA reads TGTGCCAGTAGCCTGGGTACGGTGAGCAATCAGCCCCAGCATTTT.

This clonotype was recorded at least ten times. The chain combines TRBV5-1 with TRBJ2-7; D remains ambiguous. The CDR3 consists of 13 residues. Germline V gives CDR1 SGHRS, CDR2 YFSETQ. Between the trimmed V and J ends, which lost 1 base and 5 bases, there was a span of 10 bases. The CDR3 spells CASSLPGLDEQYF. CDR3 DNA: TGCGCCAGCAGCTTGCCAGGTTTGGACGAGCAGTACTTC.

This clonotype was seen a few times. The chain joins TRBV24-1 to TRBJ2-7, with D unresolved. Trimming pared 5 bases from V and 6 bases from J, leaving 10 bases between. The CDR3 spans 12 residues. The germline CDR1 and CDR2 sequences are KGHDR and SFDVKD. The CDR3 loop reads CATSAVSGEQYF. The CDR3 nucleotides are TGTGCCACCAGTGCTGTCTCTGGCGAGCAGTACTTC.

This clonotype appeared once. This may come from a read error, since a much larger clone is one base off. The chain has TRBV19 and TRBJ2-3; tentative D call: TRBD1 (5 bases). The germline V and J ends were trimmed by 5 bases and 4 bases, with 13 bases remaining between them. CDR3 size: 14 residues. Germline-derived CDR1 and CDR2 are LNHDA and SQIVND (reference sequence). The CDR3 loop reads CASSVGLGADTQYF. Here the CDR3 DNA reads TGTGCCAGTAGTGTCGGCCTAGGGGCAGATACGCAGTATTTT.

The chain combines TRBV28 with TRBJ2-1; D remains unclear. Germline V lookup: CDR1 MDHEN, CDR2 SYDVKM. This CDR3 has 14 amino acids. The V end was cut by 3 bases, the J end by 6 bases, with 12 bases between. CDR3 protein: CASSFSLVVNEQFF. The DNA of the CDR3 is TGTGCCAGCAGTTTTAGCCTAGTCGTCAATGAGCAGTTCTTC.

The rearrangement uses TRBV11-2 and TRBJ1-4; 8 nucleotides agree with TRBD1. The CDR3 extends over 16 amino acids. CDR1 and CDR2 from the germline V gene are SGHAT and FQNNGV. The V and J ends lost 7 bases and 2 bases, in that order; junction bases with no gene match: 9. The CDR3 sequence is CASTGGPEGTNEKLFF. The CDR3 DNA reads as TGTGCCAGCACAGGGGGCCCCGAAGGGACTAATGAAAAACTGTTTTTT.